One and the same sample provided the 16 T cell receptor beta chains below, sequenced in a study of cytomegalovirus exposure and HLA in healthy donors. PCR used 60 Vbeta primers and 13 Jbeta primers. Clones were read by immunoSEQ multiplex PCR, and TCRdb kept only the in-frame ones, dropping some. The sample yields about 160,000 clones, approximately 72% seen once. The source material was PBMCs. The receptors come from a man aged 40-50 years in good health and CMV-seropositive.

The chain combines TRBV6-5 with TRBJ2-3; no firm D call. Looked up from germline, CDR1 is MNHEY and CDR2 is SVGAGI. V was cut by 0 bases and J by 4 bases, with 5 bases left in between. The CDR3 consists of 13 residues. CDR3 protein: CASSYSTADTQYF. CDR3 sequence (DNA): TGTGCCAGCAGTTACTCGACTGCAGATACGCAGTATTTT.

The chain couples TRBV2 to TRBJ2-3; 12 bases match TRBD2. V lost 5 bases, J lost 4 bases, and 4 bases stayed unmatched. This CDR3 region has 15 residues. Germline lookup yields CDR1 SNHLY and CDR2 FYNNEI. CDR3 sequence: CASSPSSGGADTQYF. The CDR3, as DNA: TGTGCCAGCAGTCCCTCTAGCGGGGGGGCAGATACGCAGTATTTT.

The V call is TRBV15, the J call TRBJ2-3; the D is unclear. The CDR3 is made up of 16 amino acids. V lost 1 base and J lost 3, with 14 bases in between. Germline lookup yields CDR1 LNHNV and CDR2 YYDKDF (reference sequence). CDR3 sequence reads: CATSRVSVLLTDTQYF. The CDR3 DNA reads as TGTGCCACCAGCAGAGTCTCGGTCCTATTAACAGATACGCAGTATTTT.

The chain is built from TRBV7-6 and TRBJ2-7; 8 positions match TRBD1. Germline CDR1 SGHVS, CDR2 FNYEAQ. V lost 2 bases, J lost 0 bases, and 15 bases stayed unmatched. The length of the CDR3 is 19 residues. For the CDR3, the DNA is TGTGCCAGCAGCTTATCAGTGCTTAGAAACAGGGGGGACTCCTACGAGCAGTACTTC. It translates to CASSLSVLRNRGDSYEQYF.

This sequence joins TRBV6-6 and TRBJ1-2, with D possibly TRBD1 on 5 matching bases. Germline V gives CDR1 MNHNY, CDR2 SVGAGI (reference sequence). The CDR3 covers 14 residues. The V gene lost 6 bases and the J gene lost 8 bases, with 19 bases spanning the gap. The CDR3 protein is CASRQADGTRGYTF. CDR3 nucleotides: TGTGCCAGCAGACAGGCGGACGGGACTAGGGGCTACACCTTC.

The chain combines TRBV4-3 with TRBJ2-5; 11 bases are shared with TRBD2. CDR3 length equals 18 residues. The V gene's germline CDR1 is LGHNA and CDR2 YSLEER. V dropped 4 bases and J dropped 1; count of bases not matched to a gene: 11. The CDR3 sequence is CASSRSGRLAGSQETQYF. The CDR3 DNA is TGCGCCAGCAGCCGATCCGGGAGACTAGCGGGGTCCCAAGAGACCCAGTACTTC.

This clone was seen a handful of times. The CDR3 bases are TGTGCCAGCAGTGAAGCATGGAGGGGAGGGGGGAGATCTAGCACAGATACGCAGTATTTT. Translated, it gives CASSEAWRGGGRSSTDTQYF. This chain links TRBV6-1 with TRBJ2-3; possibly TRBD2 for D (7 bases). Germline-derived CDR1 and CDR2 are MNHNS and SASEGT. This CDR3 comprises 20 residues. V lost 0 bases to trimming and J lost 0 bases, with 22 bases between them.

The chain employs TRBV7-9 and TRBJ2-5; tentative D call: TRBD2 (6 bases). The better agreement between TRBJ2-7 and the DNA end casts doubt on the J call. The CDR3 is 15 residues long. Germline-derived CDR1 and CDR2 are SEHNR and FQNEAQ (reference sequence). CDR3 region: CASSPKGTGGYEQYF. CDR3 coding DNA: TGTGCCAGCAGCCCGAAGGGGACTGGAGGCTACGAGCAGTACTTC.

This chain uses TRBV5-6 with TRBJ2-1, with D maybe TRBD1 (6 bases). Germline values: CDR1 SGHDT, CDR2 YYEEEE. V shed 2 bases and J shed 3 bases, with 12 bases lying between them. The CDR3 runs 15 residues. Here the CDR3 reads CASSFSGTLYNEQFF. Here the CDR3 DNA reads TGTGCCAGCAGCTTTTCCGGGACACTCTACAATGAGCAGTTCTTC. Complete variable domain (other parts from reference TRBV5-6 and TRBJ2-1): DAGVTQSPTHLIKTRGQQVTLRCSPKSGHDTVSWYQQALGQGPQFIFQYYEEEERQRGNFPDRFSGHQFPNYSSELNVNALLLGDSALYLCASSFSGTLYNEQFFGPGTRLTVL.

CDR3: CASSTGGAGHQPQHF. The CDR3, as DNA: TGTGCCAGCAGTACAGGGGGCGCTGGCCATCAGCCCCAGCATTTT. The V gene is TRBV6-5, the J gene TRBJ1-5; the match to TRBD1 covers 9 bases. The CDR3 is made up of 15 amino acids. Germline loops: CDR1 MNHEY, CDR2 SVGAGI. V dropped 5 bases and J dropped 5; count of bases not matched to a gene: 7.

This chain joins TRBV30 and TRBJ1-1; D not resolved. Per the germline V gene, CDR1 is GTSNPN and CDR2 is SVGIG (reference sequence). The CDR3 has 11 residues. The V end was cut by 4 bases, the J end by 7 bases, with 10 bases between. The DNA of the CDR3 is TGTGCCTGGACGAGAAGAGGTGAAGCTTTCTTT. It encodes CAWTRRGEAFF.

The chain carries TRBV5-8 and TRBJ2-5, with D perhaps TRBD2 (5 bases). V gave up 0 bases and J gave up 6 bases, with 12 bases separating them. The CDR3 covers 14 residues. The germline V gene has CDR1 SGHTS and CDR2 YDEGEE. CDR3 amino acids: CASSLGLPVQTQYF. CDR3 in DNA: TGTGCCAGCAGCTTGGGACTACCAGTCCAGACCCAGTACTTC.

This clone was seen a handful of times. V gene TRBV30 combines with J gene TRBJ1-2; D is ambiguous. This CDR3 comprises 17 residues. CDR1 and CDR2 from the germline V gene are GTSNPN and SVGIG (reference sequence). With 4 bases removed from V and 3 bases from J, the gap between germline ends came to 24 bases. Written as DNA, the CDR3 is TGTGCCTGGATCGACCTCCGTCTGCACGTCGGGGACTATGGCTACACCTTC. Protein sequence: CAWIDLRLHVGDYGYTF.

The chain employs TRBV7-2 and TRBJ2-1, with 8 bases fitting TRBD2. V lost 4 bases to trimming and J lost 7 bases; unmatched junction nucleotides: 6. The CDR3 is 14 residues long. The V gene's germline CDR1 is SGHTA and CDR2 FQGNSA. The CDR3 here is CASSSRGGENEQFF. CDR3 sequence (DNA): TGTGCCAGCAGCTCACGGGGGGGCGAGAATGAGCAGTTCTTC.

The genes are TRBV7-9 and TRBJ2-2; the match to TRBD2 covers 10 bases. The CDR3 is made up of 16 amino acids. Germline CDR1 SEHNR, CDR2 FQNEAQ (reference sequence). V lost 4 bases to trimming and J lost 7 bases; unmatched junction nucleotides: 9. The CDR3 DNA follows: TGTGCCAGCAGCTCAGAAAGCGGGGGGGCAATCGGGGAGCTGTTTTTT. It specifies CASSSESGGAIGELFF.

The sample holds one count of this clone. Mismatch with germline at one junction end may stem from a read error. V gene TRBV7-9 combines with J gene TRBJ2-7, with a weak D call TRBD2 (6 bases). Germline-derived CDR1 and CDR2 are SEHNR and FQNEAQ (reference sequence). The CDR3 is 15 residues long. CDR3 sequence (DNA): TGTGCCAGCAGCTTAGCAGGCCCGGGGGTGTACGAGCAGTGCTTC. Translation: CASSLAGPGVYEQCF.